This T cell receptor beta chain was identified in a study of monozygotic twins with cystic fibrosis. Findings and limits, study-wide: Shared CDR3 numbers were not associated with age, concordance or severity. Monozygotic CF twin pairs shared significantly more nucleotide-identical clonotypes than unrelated CF individuals did. Clonality was generally low (median about 0.01), higher in the most severe patients. V usage most resembled the co-twin in 13 of 16 pairs.

TCRdb's table, derived via immunoSEQ multiplex PCR, lists solely in-frame clones and lacks some. The sample contains 25,000 to 30,000 clones, around four fifths of which appear only once. CDR1 is MNHNS, CDR2 SASEGT, per germline. Germline trimming cut 3 bases from V and 10 bases from J; bases unmatched to any gene: 9. This CDR3 has 15 amino acids. A note on this clone: What it binds is not known.

Sequencing used blood. The origin of this receptor is a girl aged 2-10 years with cystic fibrosis. The chain employs TRBV6-1 and TRBJ2-1; 10 bases align to TRBD1. The CDR3, as DNA: TGTGCCAGCAGTGAGCAGGGACAGGGGTTCGGGGAGCAGTTCTTC. It translates to CASSEQGQGFGEQFF.